This T cell receptor beta chain was recorded in a study of CD8 T cells in Susac syndrome. Study-wide results and limits: The study conceded that relatively few individuals underwent its TCR sequencing and HLA analysis.

A note on this clonotype: Its antigen is currently unknown.

Germline loops: CDR1 SGHRS, CDR2 YFSETQ. The CDR3 consists of 14 residues. Trimming at V came to 3 bases and at J to 4 bases, leaving 4 bases not matched to a gene. The RNA input was roughly 0.5 to 1 ug, and it was reverse transcribed with random hexamers. immunoSEQ multiplex PCR amplified TCR beta CDR3 across 54 Vbeta, 13 Jbeta. TCRdb reprocessed the immunoSEQ multiplex PCR reads with MiXCR, giving one entry per CDR3 protein. The data contain some 100,000 distinct CDR3 sequences, roughly 97% of them seen just once; the ten biggest clones take up about 0.095%. TCR beta sequencing was performed on blood CD8+ and CD4+ T cells. TEMRA cells underwent FACS enrichment and CD8+ and CD4+ T cells underwent negative isolation.

Sequencing was carried out using CD4+ T cells from PBMCs. This sequence joins TRBV5-1 and TRBJ2-5, with 9 bases lining up with TRBD2. The receptor comes from a human donor in good health. CDR3 sequence reads: CASSSIAGVETQYF. The DNA of the CDR3 is TGCGCCAGCAGCTCCATAGCGGGAGTAGAGACCCAGTACTTC.